This T cell receptor (beta chain) emerged from a study of vaccination effects on CD4 cells after COVID-19. Whole-study context: Post-vaccine specimens were collected at a median of 72 days following the second dose.

Before sequencing, viral peptide pools were used by the ViraFEST assay to expand antigen-specific CD4+ T cells. Having been cultured for less than 13 days, the cells underwent CD4+ T cell isolation. BNT162b2 vaccine or mRNA-1273 vaccine was given to participants in two doses. Supplemented with 9.5 to 10 IU/ml IL-2 and approximately 10 ug/ml peptides, two million PBMC per well were kept in culture. Cultures received IL-2 medium that replaced half the medium on days 3 and 7. Losses at the gene ends were 3 bases for V and 1 base for J; bases not matched to a gene: 9. This CDR3 contains 18 residues. Germline V gene sequence: CDR1 SGHNT, CDR2 YYREEE (reference sequence). Data came from immunoSEQ multiplex PCR; TCRdb stores just in-frame clones and leaves some out. Of about 46,000 clones detected, around 70% appear once; the ten largest clones hold about 15%. Comment on this clone: The target antigen is unknown.

The chain couples TRBV5-4 to TRBJ2-3, with 12 positions matching TRBD2. The clonotype originates from a human donor who received a COVID-19 vaccine. The sample consisted of CD4+ T cells from PBMCs cultured with HCoV-OC43 spike peptides, taken after COVID-19 vaccination. Sample subset: HCoV-OC43 spike overlapping peptide pool stimulation. The CDR3 spells CASSSGLAGVGGTDTQYF. The CDR3 DNA reads as TGTGCCAGCAGCTCGGGACTAGCGGGTGTTGGGGGCACAGATACGCAGTATTTT.